The 15 T cell receptor beta chains in this list originate from one sample, sequenced in a study of cytomegalovirus exposure and HLA in healthy donors. 60 Vbeta and 13 Jbeta primers were used in PCR. This table comes from immunoSEQ multiplex PCR, and its TCRdb copy is limited to in-frame clones, with some not included. Here the sample spans about 110,000 clones, roughly 80% being singletons. Sequencing used PBMCs. The receptors here all came from a woman in her 50s in good health and CMV-seropositive.

This chain joins TRBV7-2 and TRBJ2-5; 7 bases are a match to TRBD1. The CDR3 consists of 15 residues. The trim removed 5 bases at V and 0 bases at J, leaving 6 bases unmatched. Germline CDR1 is SGHTA and CDR2 is FQGNSA. The CDR3 region is CASSLDRAYQETQYF. Written as DNA, the CDR3 is TGTGCCAGCAGCCTAGACAGGGCGTACCAAGAGACCCAGTACTTC.

The chain couples TRBV6-6 to TRBJ2-1, with D possibly being TRBD2 (6 bases). Looked up from germline, CDR1 is MNHNY and CDR2 is SVGAGI (reference sequence). This CDR3 comprises 16 residues. V gave up 7 bases and J gave up 1 base, with 17 bases separating them. In DNA, the CDR3 is TGTGCCAGCATCAAACACCCGGACTATTCCTACAATGAGCAGTTCTTC. It encodes CASIKHPDYSYNEQFF.

The chain joins TRBV11-2 to TRBJ2-1, with D possibly TRBD1 on 6 matching bases. The V and J ends lost 4 bases and 2 bases respectively, with 12 bases between them. The CDR3 covers 15 residues. The germline V gene has CDR1 SGHAT and CDR2 FQNNGV. The CDR3: CASSSTGNPYNEQFF. The CDR3 nucleotides read TGTGCCAGCAGCTCTACAGGGAACCCCTACAATGAGCAGTTCTTC.

The chain has TRBV18 and TRBJ2-7; 12 bases are shared with TRBD2. Germline loops: CDR1 KGHSH, CDR2 LQKENI. CDR3 length equals 15 residues. The J segment lost 5 bases and the V segment lost 2 bases, leaving 4 bases of the junction unmatched. The CDR3 DNA sequence: TGTGCCAGCTCACCATCCGGACTAGCGGGACACGAGCAGTACTTC. It translates to CASSPSGLAGHEQYF.

The chain couples TRBV27 to TRBJ2-1; 7 bases line up with TRBD1. The CDR3 loop spans 16 amino acids. J was trimmed by 5 bases and V by 5 bases; bases with no gene match: 12. Germline CDR1 is MNHEY and CDR2 is SMNVEV (reference sequence). The CDR3 DNA reads as TGTGCCAGCAGTCCATTCCGCCTCGGACAGGACAATGAGCAGTTCTTC. This gives the protein CASSPFRLGQDNEQFF.

The chain has TRBV7-3 and TRBJ2-3; 12 bases align to TRBD2. V was clipped by 5 bases and J by 8 bases; unmatched bases: 5. There are 14 residues in the CDR3. Germline V CDR1 and CDR2: SGHTA, FQGTGA. In DNA, the CDR3 is TGTGCCAGCAGCCCTACTAGCGGGGGGTCTACGCAGTATTTT. Encoded protein: CASSPTSGGSTQYF.

J is TRBJ2-3 and V is TRBV6-4; 12 bases are shared with TRBD2. Germline assignment: CDR1 MRHNA and CDR2 SNTAGT. V gave up 6 bases and J gave up 5 bases; unmatched junction bases: 6. The length of the CDR3 is 15 residues. The CDR3 is CASSIPGLAGDTQYF. CDR3 DNA sequence: TGTGCCAGCAGCATACCGGGACTAGCGGGAGATACGCAGTATTTT.

The V and J genes are TRBV23-1 and TRBJ2-7; D unresolved. TRBV23-1 qualifies as an ORF whose function is uncertain. V was clipped by 2 bases and J by 2 bases, with 13 bases between them. The CDR3 is made up of 15 amino acids. The CDR3 sequence: CASSQGYSCPYEQYF. The CDR3 DNA sequence: TGCGCCAGCAGTCAAGGGTACAGCTGTCCCTACGAGCAGTACTTC.

DNA of the CDR3: TGTGCCAGAAGCCGGCGTTCCGGGGGCTCCTACAATGAGCAGTTCTTC. This encodes CARSRRSGGSYNEQFF. The rearrangement joins TRBV5-3 to TRBJ2-1, with D perhaps TRBD2 (6 bases). TRBV5-3 qualifies as an ORF whose function is uncertain. The CDR3 extends over 16 amino acids. With 4 bases removed from V and 0 bases from J, the gap between germline ends came to 14 bases.

V usage is TRBV12-5 and J usage is TRBJ1-5, with D perhaps TRBD1 (5 bases). Germline V lookup: CDR1 LGHNT, CDR2 FRNRAP. There are 13 residues in the CDR3. The ends were cut back, 6 bases at V and 0 bases at J, with 6 bases in the middle. The CDR3 reads CASGTDSNQPQHF. CDR3 DNA sequence: TGTGCTAGTGGGACAGATAGCAATCAGCCCCAGCATTTT. Drawing the rest from reference TRBV12-5 and TRBJ1-5, the complete variable domain is DARVTQTPRHKVTEMGQEVTMRCQPILGHNTVFWYRQTMMQGLELLAYFRNRAPLDDSGMPKDRFSAEMPDATLATLKIQPSEPRDSAVYFCASGTDSNQPQHFGDGTRLSIL.

On this clone itself: A read error may account for a junction end that differs from germline. V and J are TRBV7-2 and TRBJ2-1, with TRBD2 matching 10 bases. Per germline, CDR1 SGHTA and CDR2 FQGNSA. This CDR3 region has 15 residues. The DNA for the CDR3 is TGTGCCAGCAGCCTAGCGGGAGCGACCTACAATGAGCAGTTCTTC. Amino acids: CASSLAGATYNEQFF.

V is TRBV6-5 and J is TRBJ1-1, with a possible D match to TRBD1 (5 bases). There are 14 residues in the CDR3. Trimming took 5 bases from V and 1 from J, leaving 11 bases between them. Germline V gene sequence: CDR1 MNHEY, CDR2 SVGAGI. CDR3 coding DNA: TGTGCCAGCAGTCCCCCCACAGGGAACACTGAAGCTTTCTTT. Its protein is CASSPPTGNTEAFF.

The sample holds one count of this clone. The chain is built from TRBV6-6 and TRBJ2-5; TRBD2 agrees at 12 bases. CDR1 and CDR2 (germline): MNHNY, SVGAGI (reference sequence). V dropped 6 bases and J dropped 6; count of bases not matched to a gene: 8. The CDR3 covers 15 residues. This chain's CDR3 is CASRRTSGDLKTQYF. DNA of the CDR3: TGTGCCAGCAGACGGACTAGCGGGGATTTGAAGACCCAGTACTTC.

The chain has TRBV30 and TRBJ2-7; 13 bases map to TRBD2. V dropped 3 bases and J dropped 0; count of bases not matched to a gene: 11. In germline, CDR1 is GTSNPN, CDR2 SVGIG (reference sequence). The CDR3 spans 18 residues. CDR3 region: CAWSGRTSGGPPSYEQYF. DNA for the CDR3: TGTGCCTGGAGCGGTCGGACTAGCGGGGGCCCTCCCTCCTACGAGCAGTACTTC.

The V gene is TRBV10-1, the J gene TRBJ2-3, with 9 bases lining up with TRBD1. Germline V gives CDR1 WNHNN, CDR2 SYGVQD (reference sequence). V gave up 2 bases and J gave up 0 bases; unmatched junction bases: 6. CDR3 length: 17 amino acids. DNA for the CDR3: TGCGCCAGCAGTGAGGTGACAGGGGGGATTAGCACAGATACGCAGTATTTT. This codes for CASSEVTGGISTDTQYF.